The 15 T cell receptor beta chains below were found in one sample sequenced in a study of T cell repertoires in cytomegalovirus infection. One entry per CDR3 protein, called by TCRdb with MiXCR from the reads. The sample contains roughly 760,000 distinct CDR3 sequences, 35% of which appear only once. The sample taken for sequencing was PBMCs. These receptors came from a human donor in good health (CMV status not recorded). Some clones in this sample may be carry-over from other donors' samples.

As for this clonotype: A much larger clone lies one base from this, so it may be a read error. No conserved phenylalanine or tryptophan is present at the end of the CDR3, so a read error is the likely explanation. The chain carries TRBV27 and TRBJ2-5, with a weak D call TRBD1 (6 bases). The CDR3 consists of 16 residues. Germline CDR1 and CDR2: MNHEY and SMNVEV (reference sequence). The V end was cut by 0 bases, the J end by 5 bases, with 16 bases between. CDR3 protein: CASSLSGNRVWETQYL. CDR3 in DNA: TGTGCCAGCAGTTTATCAGGGAACAGGGTCTGGGAGACCCAGTACTTA.

This clonotype has only one observation. J is TRBJ2-3 and V is TRBV2; no clear D gene. This CDR3 spans 12 amino acids. CDR1 is SNHLY and CDR2 is FYNNEI in the germline V gene. V lost 1 base and J lost 5, with 4 bases in between. CDR3 residues: CASSEDVDTQYF. The CDR3 coding sequence is TGTGCCAGCAGTGAAGATGTAGATACGCAGTATTTT.

The chain recombines TRBV3-1 with TRBJ2-1, with unresolved D. Germline-derived CDR1 and CDR2 are LGHDT and YNNKEL (reference sequence). The CDR3 runs 13 residues. Trimming took 0 bases from V and 7 from J, leaving 7 bases between them. This chain's CDR3 is CASSQDLVNEQFF. The CDR3, as DNA: TGTGCCAGCAGCCAAGATCTTGTGAATGAGCAGTTCTTC.

The V gene is TRBV10-3, the J gene TRBJ2-6; TRBD2 agrees at 7 bases. J was trimmed by 9 bases and V by 4 bases; bases with no gene match: 3. Looked up from germline, CDR1 is ENHRY and CDR2 is SYGVKD. This CDR3 is 13 amino acids long. CDR3 in amino acids: CAISARDYNVLTF. CDR3 nucleotides: TGTGCCATCAGTGCCAGGGACTACAACGTCCTGACTTTC.

The V call is TRBV7-4, the J call TRBJ1-5; D uncertain. This CDR3 region has 12 residues. CDR1 is SGHVT and CDR2 is SQSDAQ in the germline V gene. V was shortened by 5 bases and J by 1 base, with 3 bases between the two germline ends. The DNA for the CDR3 is TGTGCCAGCAGCGCAAGCAATCAGCCCCAGCATTTT. It encodes CASSASNQPQHF.

This clonotype was recorded a few times. CDR3 residues: CASSLVGGAMNTEAFF. CDR3 in DNA: TGTGCCAGCAGCTTGGTCGGGGGTGCCATGAACACTGAAGCTTTCTTT. This chain uses TRBV5-6 with TRBJ1-1; a weak D match, TRBD1 (5 bases). This CDR3 region has 16 residues. CDR1 is SGHDT and CDR2 is YYEEEE in the germline V gene. Trimming took 0 bases from V and 0 from J, leaving 12 bases between them.

This clonotype was recorded a few times. J is TRBJ2-7 and V is TRBV14; D is unclear. The CDR3 spans 12 residues. The germline V gene has CDR1 SGHDN and CDR2 FVKESK. V gave up 7 bases and J gave up 4 bases, with 11 bases separating them. This chain's CDR3 is CASTLVAYEQYF. CDR3 bases: TGTGCCAGCACGCTGGTGGCGTACGAGCAGTACTTC.

The chain uses TRBV7-3 and TRBJ2-3, with 7 bases fitting TRBD2. The CDR3 totals 15 residues. The V segment lost 3 bases and the J segment 2 bases; nucleotides outside the gene matches: 5. From germline, CDR1 is SGHTA and CDR2 FQGTGA. The CDR3: CASSLGGGYTDTQYF. The CDR3 DNA is TGTGCCAGCAGCTTGGGCGGGGGATACACAGATACGCAGTATTTT.

This clonotype was seen more than once but under ten times. V gene TRBV6-5 combines with J gene TRBJ2-7, with D perhaps matching TRBD2 (5 bases). This CDR3 is 13 amino acids long. V shed 2 bases and J shed 3 bases, with 8 bases lying between them. CDR1 is MNHEY and CDR2 is SVGAGI in the germline V gene. Written as DNA, the CDR3 is TGTGCCAGCAGTTACGTTCGGGACTACGAGCAGTACTTC. This gives the protein CASSYVRDYEQYF.

V and J are TRBV6-2 or TRBV6-3 and TRBJ1-1; maybe TRBD1 (6 bases). Per the germline V gene, CDR1 is MNHEY and CDR2 is SVGEGT. V was clipped by 7 bases and J by 6 bases, with 12 bases between them. The CDR3 totals 12 residues. Here the CDR3 DNA reads TGTGCCAGCACGGGGGCCGTCGCTGAAGCTTTCTTT. This sequence encodes CASTGAVAEAFF.

This clonotype occurred many times. V is TRBV7-9 and J is TRBJ2-2; perhaps TRBD1 as D (5 bases). CDR1 and CDR2 from the germline V gene are SEHNR and FQNEAQ (reference sequence). The CDR3 length is 15 residues. Trimming removed 1 base at V and 2 bases at J, with 8 bases between. This chain's CDR3 is CASSLDRLNTGELFF. CDR3 bases: TGTGCCAGCAGCTTAGACAGGCTAAACACCGGGGAGCTGTTTTTT.

The chain joins TRBV24-1 to TRBJ2-3, with unresolved D. The V end lost 0 bases, the J end lost 6 bases, and 6 bases lay between the germline ends. The germline CDR1 and CDR2 sequences are KGHDR and SFDVKD. This CDR3 is 13 amino acids long. The CDR3 region is CATSDLLYDTQYF. The CDR3 DNA is TGTGCCACCAGTGATTTGCTGTACGATACGCAGTATTTT.

A note on this clonotype: One end of the junction is discordant with germline, which a read error may explain. The chain uses TRBV19 and TRBJ2-3; D uncertain. The CDR3 length is 16 residues. Germline V gives CDR1 LNHDA, CDR2 SQIVND (reference sequence). The CDR3 sequence: CASIIDKNTGTDTQYF. The CDR3 nucleotides are TGTGCCAGTATTATAGACAAGAATACCGGCACAGATACGCAGTATTTT.

The chain joins TRBV15 to TRBJ2-1, with 7 nucleotides matching TRBD1. Germline loops: CDR1 LNHNV, CDR2 YYDKDF (reference sequence). With 3 bases clipped from V and 5 bases from J, the junction kept 7 bases outside the gene matches. The CDR3 totals 15 residues. This CDR3 reads CATSRVTGPDNEQFF. CDR3 bases: TGTGCCACCAGCAGGGTGACAGGGCCGGACAATGAGCAGTTCTTC.

Comment on this clonotype: This may come from a read error, since a much larger clone is one base off. The chain couples TRBV19 to TRBJ1-1; the match to TRBD1 covers 10 bases. The CDR3 runs 14 residues. CDR1 is LNHDA, CDR2 SQIVND, per germline (reference sequence). The DNA for the CDR3 is TGTGCCAGTACTGGGACAGGGGTTCGCACTGAAGCTGTCTTT. It codes for CASTGTGVRTEAVF.